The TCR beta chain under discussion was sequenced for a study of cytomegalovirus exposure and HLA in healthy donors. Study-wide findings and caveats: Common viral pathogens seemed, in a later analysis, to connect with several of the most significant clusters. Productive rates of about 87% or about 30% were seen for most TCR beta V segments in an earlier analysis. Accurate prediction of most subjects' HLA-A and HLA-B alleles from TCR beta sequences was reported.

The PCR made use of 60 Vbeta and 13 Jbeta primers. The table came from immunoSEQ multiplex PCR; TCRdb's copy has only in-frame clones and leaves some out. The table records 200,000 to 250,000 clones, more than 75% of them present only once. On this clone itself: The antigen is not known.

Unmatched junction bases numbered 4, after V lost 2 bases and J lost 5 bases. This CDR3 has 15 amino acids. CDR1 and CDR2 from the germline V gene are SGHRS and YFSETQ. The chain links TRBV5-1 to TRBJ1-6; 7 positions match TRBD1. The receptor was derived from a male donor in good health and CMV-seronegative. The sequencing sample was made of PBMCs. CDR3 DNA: TGCGCCAGCAGCTTACGGGACAGCGATAATTCACCCCTCCACTTT. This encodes CASSLRDSDNSPLHF.